This T cell receptor beta chain was identified during a study of blood T cells in healthy people across ages. Study observations and caveats: The unknown donor CMV status may have confounded expanded clonotype changes.

Only a few counts were recorded for this clonotype. Its specificity is not known. Primed by a sample-barcoded 5' primer and a J-beta primer mix, a second PCR proceeded for 7 to 11 cycles. Every sample returned 2.5 million or more CDR3-containing paired-end reads. MiXCR, applied by TCRdb to the 5' RACE reads, yields one record per CDR3 protein. The top ten hold 15% to 20% of the sample, which has over 600,000 distinct CDR3 sequences, about 47% seen once. What was sequenced was blood. This receptor was identified in a man at least 80 years old in good health.

The CDR3 region is CSFNLGADLGEQYF. The CDR3 nucleotides read TGCAGCTTTAACCTGGGGGCAGATCTAGGGGAGCAGTACTTC. This rearrangement joins TRBV29-1 to TRBJ2-7; perhaps TRBD1 as D (6 bases). This CDR3 has 14 residues. Germline CDR1 reads SQVTM; CDR2 reads ANQGSEA. V was cut by 8 bases and J by 7 bases, with 24 bases left in between.